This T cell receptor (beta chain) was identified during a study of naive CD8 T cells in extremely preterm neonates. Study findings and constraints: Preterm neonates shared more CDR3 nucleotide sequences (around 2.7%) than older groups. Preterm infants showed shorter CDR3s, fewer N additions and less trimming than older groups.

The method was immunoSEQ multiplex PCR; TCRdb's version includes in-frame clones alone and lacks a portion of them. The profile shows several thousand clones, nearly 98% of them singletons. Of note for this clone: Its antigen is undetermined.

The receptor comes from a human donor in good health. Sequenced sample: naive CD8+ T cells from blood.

The CDR3 DNA follows: TGTGCCAGCAGTCCCTCTTCGATTAGCGGATACTACGAGCAGTACTTC. It yields the protein CASSPSSISGYYEQYF. The V call is TRBV27, the J call TRBJ2-7; tentatively, D is TRBD2 (6 bases). Trimming pared 5 bases from V and 3 bases from J, leaving 20 bases between. The CDR3 has 16 amino acids. In germline, CDR1 is MNHEY, CDR2 SMNVEV (reference sequence).